Listed here are 29 T cell receptor beta chains from one sample, sequenced in a study of T cell repertoires in ileal Crohn's disease. Libraries were prepared by immunoSEQ multiplex PCR; TCRdb keeps only in-frame clonotypes and omits some of them. The sample carries roughly 4,900 clones, about 77% recorded once. Time point in this sample: neoterminal ileum biopsy at postoperative endoscopy, about 6 months after surgery. Sequencing was done on a sample of ileal tissue. Receptors originate from an adult with Crohn's disease.

The chain is built from TRBV9 and TRBJ1-2, with D possibly TRBD1 on 6 matching bases. V gave up 4 bases and J gave up 4 bases, with 8 bases separating them. The CDR3 is made up of 12 amino acids. Germline loops: CDR1 SGDLS, CDR2 YYNGEE. CDR3 sequence (DNA): TGTGCCAGCAGCCCAGGGGTCTATGGCTACACCTTC. It specifies CASSPGVYGYTF. Together with reference TRBV9 and TRBJ1-2, the CDR3 gives the full variable domain: DSGVTQTPKHLITATGQRVTLRCSPRSGDLSVYWYQQSLDQGLQFLIQYYNGEERAKGNILERFSAQQFPDLHSELNLSSLELGDSALYFCASSPGVYGYTFGSGTRLTVV.

CDR3 loop: CASSLEAAYEQYF. Written as DNA, the CDR3 is TGTGCCAGCAGCTTAGAGGCAGCCTACGAGCAGTACTTC. This rearrangement joins TRBV7-8 to TRBJ2-7; D is unresolved. Germline V gives CDR1 SGHVS, CDR2 FQNEAQ. Trimming pared 1 base from V and 2 bases from J, leaving 6 bases between. This CDR3 has 13 amino acids.

This chain connects TRBV19 to TRBJ1-1; tentatively, D is TRBD1 (6 bases). CDR3 length equals 14 residues. Trimming removed 7 bases from V and 5 bases from J, with 17 bases in between. From germline, CDR1 is LNHDA and CDR2 SQIVND (reference sequence). This chain's CDR3 is CASTPTDRRTEAFF. In DNA form, the CDR3 reads TGTGCCAGTACTCCGACAGACAGGAGGACTGAAGCTTTCTTT.

The table lists this clone with a count of one. The rearrangement joins TRBV5-1 to TRBJ2-5; D may be TRBD2 (6 bases). This CDR3 is built from 13 residues. V was cut by 4 bases and J by 1 base, with 8 bases left in between. Germline lookup yields CDR1 SGHRS and CDR2 YFSETQ. The CDR3, as DNA: TGCGCCAGCAGCGCGGGGCTCCAAGAGACCCAGTACTTC. This translates into CASSAGLQETQYF.

This clone was observed a few times. The V call is TRBV6-1, the J call TRBJ2-3; D might be TRBD1 or TRBD2, each matching 6 bases. The CDR3 extends over 18 amino acids. Germline assignment: CDR1 MNHNS and CDR2 SASEGT. The ends were cut back, 3 bases at V and 2 bases at J, with 21 bases in the middle. The CDR3 coding sequence is TGTGCCAGCAGTGATCCTGGGGGGCCCAAATCCCCCACAGATACGCAGTATTTT. Its protein is CASSDPGGPKSPTDTQYF.

The chain is built from TRBV15 and TRBJ2-7, with D uncertain. CDR1 is LNHNV and CDR2 is YYDKDF in the germline V gene (reference sequence). V lost 0 bases and J lost 2, with 2 bases in between. The CDR3 sequence is 12 residues long. The CDR3 bases are TGTGCCACCAGCAGAGATACCTACGAGCAGTACTTC. Translating gives CATSRDTYEQYF.

The gene calls are TRBV2 and TRBJ2-7; D remains unclear. Germline CDR1 SNHLY, CDR2 FYNNEI. The CDR3 spans 13 residues. Trimming removed 4 bases at V and 1 base at J, with 8 bases between. Here the CDR3 reads CASSVERSYEQYF. DNA of the CDR3: TGTGCCAGCAGTGTTGAACGGTCCTACGAGCAGTACTTC.

The CDR3 is CASSRTSGGTDTQYF. The CDR3 DNA follows: TGTGCCAGCAGCAGGACTAGCGGGGGCACAGATACGCAGTATTTT. The gene calls are TRBV21-1 and TRBJ2-3; TRBD2, the table's D call, lacks a check against the DNA. TRBV21-1 corresponds to a pseudogene. The CDR3 runs to 15 residues.

The chain uses TRBV7-3 and TRBJ2-2; TRBD2 matches 13 bases. Per germline, CDR1 SGHTA and CDR2 FQGTGA. With V trimmed by 5 bases and J by 6 bases, 3 bases remained unmatched. The CDR3 runs to 15 residues. This CDR3 reads CASSPGLAGAGELFF. As DNA, the CDR3 is TGTGCCAGCAGCCCCGGACTAGCGGGGGCCGGGGAGCTGTTTTTT.

The rearrangement uses TRBV5-1 and TRBJ2-2; no reliable D call. Per germline, CDR1 SGHRS and CDR2 YFSETQ. The V gene lost 0 bases and the J gene lost 3 bases, with 9 bases spanning the gap. The CDR3 extends over 15 amino acids. For the CDR3, the DNA is TGCGCCAGCAGCTTGGCCGACCGCGACACCGGGGAGCTGTTTTTT. It encodes CASSLADRDTGELFF.

The chain is built from TRBV7-2 and TRBJ2-5; the match to TRBD1 covers 7 bases. The CDR3 totals 13 residues. Germline assignment: CDR1 SGHTA and CDR2 FQGNSA. V shed 6 bases, J shed 4 bases, and the junction held 5 bases outside the gene matches. The CDR3 sequence is CASRNRGRETQYF. In nucleotides, the CDR3 is TGTGCCAGCAGAAACAGGGGAAGAGAGACCCAGTACTTC.

V and J are TRBV6-5 and TRBJ2-7; D is tentatively TRBD1 or TRBD2 (5 bases each). The ends were cut back, 0 bases at V and 3 bases at J, with 12 bases in the middle. This CDR3 contains 15 residues. CDR1 and CDR2 (germline): MNHEY, SVGAGI. DNA of the CDR3: TGTGCCAGCAGTTACTCTCGGGACGGGCGCTACGAGCAGTACTTC. Protein: CASSYSRDGRYEQYF.

This chain uses TRBV7-2 with TRBJ2-7, with 8 bases fitting TRBD2. The length of the CDR3 is 16 residues. Trimming cost V 1 base and J 0 bases; bases outside gene matches: 5. CDR1 and CDR2 from the germline V gene are SGHTA and FQGNSA. The CDR3 loop reads CASSLGSGTSSYEQYF. DNA of the CDR3: TGTGCCAGCAGCTTAGGTTCCGGGACTAGCTCCTACGAGCAGTACTTC.

A few counts support this clone. The CDR3 region is CASRRDGQGFYEQYF. Here the CDR3 DNA reads TGTGCCAGCAGACGAGATGGACAGGGGTTTTACGAGCAGTACTTC. This rearrangement joins TRBV7-9 to TRBJ2-7, with 9 nucleotides matching TRBD1. This CDR3 is 15 amino acids long. The J segment lost 4 bases and the V segment lost 6 bases, leaving 10 bases of the junction unmatched. Germline V gene data show CDR1 as SEHNR and CDR2 as FQNEAQ (reference sequence).

In nucleotides, the CDR3 is TGTGCCAGCAGCCAGAGTGGTAGTAGGTACAATGAGCAGTTCTTC. Translation gives CASSQSGSRYNEQFF. J is TRBJ2-1 and V is TRBV6-4; no reliable D call. The germline V gene has CDR1 MRHNA and CDR2 SNTAGT. The CDR3 contains 15 residues. V was shortened by 6 bases and J by 4 bases, with 16 bases between the two germline ends.

This clone was found a few times. The chain has TRBV5-1 and TRBJ2-7, with TRBD1 as a possible D gene (5 bases). Trimming left V 4 bases short and J 4 bases short, with 12 bases between. CDR3 length: 13 amino acids. Germline CDR1 and CDR2: SGHRS and YFSETQ. CDR3 sequence reads: CASSPQGKYEQYF. CDR3 DNA: TGCGCCAGCAGCCCGCAGGGCAAGTACGAGCAGTACTTC. The whole variable domain, filled in from reference TRBV5-1 and TRBJ2-7, reads KAGVTQTPRYLIKTRGQQVTLSCSPISGHRSVSWYQQTPGQGLQFLFEYFSETQRNKGNFPGRFSGRQFSNSRSEMNVSTLELGDSALYLCASSPQGKYEQYFGPGTRLTVT.

This clone is large by share. The V gene is TRBV19, the J gene TRBJ1-5; 10 positions match TRBD1. The CDR3 contains 15 residues. In germline, CDR1 is LNHDA, CDR2 SQIVND (reference sequence). V was pared by 3 bases and J by 6 bases, with 5 bases of the junction left unmatched. CDR3 nucleotide sequence: TGTGCCAGTAGTATCTCCGGGACAGGGGTTCAGCCCCAGCATTTT. It codes for CASSISGTGVQPQHF.

V usage is TRBV11-2 and J usage is TRBJ2-7; a weak D match, TRBD1 (5 bases). V lost 1 base, J lost 6 bases, and 16 bases lay in between. In germline, CDR1 is SGHAT, CDR2 FQNNGV. This CDR3 contains 15 residues. The CDR3 nucleotides read TGTGCCAGCAGCTTAGTTCCCCAGGGTCAGGGCGAGCAGTACTTC. Its protein is CASSLVPQGQGEQYF. Together with reference TRBV11-2 and TRBJ2-7, the CDR3 gives the full variable domain: EAGVAQSPRYKIIEKRQSVAFWCNPISGHATLYWYQQILGQGPKLLIQFQNNGVVDDSQLPKDRFSAERLKGVDSTLKIQPAKLEDSAVYLCASSLVPQGQGEQYFGPGTRLTVT.

The V gene is TRBV19, the J gene TRBJ1-3, with D maybe TRBD1 (5 bases). V was clipped by 3 bases and J by 2 bases, with 14 bases between them. The CDR3 consists of 16 residues. Germline V gives CDR1 LNHDA, CDR2 SQIVND (reference sequence). CDR3 sequence reads: CASSISSRGAGNTIYF. The CDR3, as DNA: TGTGCCAGTAGTATCTCCTCAAGAGGGGCTGGAAACACCATATATTTT.

In this sample, this clone turned up a few times. The J gene is TRBJ2-1, the V gene TRBV7-3; 8 bases match TRBD1. CDR3 length: 15 residues. V lost 5 bases to trimming and J lost 8 bases; unmatched junction nucleotides: 11. Germline assignment: CDR1 SGHTA and CDR2 FQGTGA. CDR3 bases: TGTGCCAGCAGCCCAAGGACAGGGTCTAAGGATGAGCAGTTCTTC. Its protein is CASSPRTGSKDEQFF.

The chain uses TRBV16 and TRBJ1-2, with 9 bases that match TRBD1. V shed 4 bases, J shed 6 bases, and the junction held 0 bases outside the gene matches. The CDR3 has 12 amino acids. From germline, CDR1 is KGHSY and CDR2 FQNENV. The CDR3 DNA reads TGTGCCAGCAGCCGGGACAGGGATGGCTACACCTTC. This encodes CASSRDRDGYTF.

This clone was seen a few times. The chain recombines TRBV2 with TRBJ1-2; D is possibly TRBD1 (5 bases). The CDR3 has 16 residues. The germline V gene has CDR1 SNHLY and CDR2 FYNNEI. The ends were cut back, 4 bases at V and 3 bases at J, with 18 bases in the middle. In DNA form, the CDR3 reads TGTGCCAGCAGTGGTTCTCCCCAGGGAGGGGACTATGGCTACACCTTC. Residues: CASSGSPQGGDYGYTF.

The J gene is TRBJ2-7, the V gene TRBV4-2; tentatively, D is TRBD1 or TRBD2 (5 bases each). Germline CDR1 is LGHNA and CDR2 is YNFKEQ. The CDR3 sequence is 16 residues long. Between the trimmed V and J ends, which lost 1 base and 4 bases, there was a span of 17 bases. The CDR3 is CASSQASGSSLYEQYF. Here the CDR3 DNA reads TGTGCCAGCAGCCAAGCCTCAGGGAGCAGTTTGTACGAGCAGTACTTC.

This clone was picked up a small number of times. CDR3 protein: CASSYVSGAGGYTF. The CDR3 coding sequence is TGTGCCAGCAGTTATGTCTCGGGGGCGGGCGGCTACACCTTC. The V and J genes are TRBV6-6 and TRBJ1-2; tentatively, D is TRBD1 (6 bases). Germline CDR1 reads MNHNY; CDR2 reads SVGAGI (reference sequence). This CDR3 is built from 14 residues. Trimming took 3 bases from V and 8 from J, leaving 16 bases between them.

The CDR3 protein is CATSRDFWSNTEAFF. The CDR3 DNA sequence: TGTGCCACCAGCAGAGACTTTTGGTCGAACACTGAAGCTTTCTTT. The chain recombines TRBV15 with TRBJ1-1; no definite D call. CDR1 and CDR2 from the germline V gene are LNHNV and YYDKDF (reference sequence). The CDR3 runs 15 residues. V lost 0 bases and J 1 base, leaving 9 bases between the germline ends. The variable domain in full, with the rest retrieved from reference TRBV15 and TRBJ1-1, is DAMVIQNPRYQVTQFGKPVTLSCSQTLNHNVMYWYQQKSSQAPKLLFHYYDKDFNNEADTPDNFQSRRPNTSFCFLDIRSPGLGDTAMYLCATSRDFWSNTEAFFGQGTRLTVV.

The V call is TRBV9, the J call TRBJ1-2, with D unresolved. This CDR3 region has 15 residues. Trimming pared 0 bases from V and 1 base from J, leaving 10 bases between. Germline CDR1 reads SGDLS; CDR2 reads YYNGEE. DNA for the CDR3: TGTGCCAGCAGCGTAGTTTCTCAGGTTAACTATGGCTACACCTTC. Amino acids: CASSVVSQVNYGYTF.

The chain recombines TRBV4-2 with TRBJ1-1; weak D call: TRBD1 (5 bases). Trimming took 1 base from V and 8 from J, leaving 17 bases between them. In germline, CDR1 is LGHNA, CDR2 YNFKEQ. This CDR3 comprises 15 residues. The CDR3 loop is CASSQGIGAMGEAFF. The CDR3 nucleotides read TGTGCCAGCAGCCAAGGTATCGGGGCGATGGGGGAAGCTTTCTTT.

The table lists this clone with a count of one. Here the CDR3 reads CASRVDRANTGELFF. For the CDR3, the DNA is TGTGCCAGCAGAGTCGACAGGGCGAACACCGGGGAGCTGTTTTTT. J is TRBJ2-2 and V is TRBV2; 7 positions agree with TRBD1. Looked up from germline, CDR1 is SNHLY and CDR2 is FYNNEI. This CDR3 is 15 amino acids long. The ends lost 6 bases at V and 0 bases at J; junction bases unmatched: 4.

The chain links TRBV7-3 to TRBJ2-2, with TRBD2 as a possible D gene (6 bases). Germline values: CDR1 SGHTA, CDR2 FQGTGA. The CDR3 has 14 amino acids. V was cut by 2 bases and J by 7 bases, with 11 bases left in between. CDR3 region: CASSLSSAVGELFF. CDR3 bases: TGTGCCAGCAGCTTATCTAGCGCGGTCGGGGAGCTGTTTTTT.